This T cell receptor beta chain is drawn from a study of cytomegalovirus exposure and HLA in healthy donors. Study-level findings and limits: Further analysis, carried out later, found HLA-associated TCR beta chains more clonally expanded than equally common other chains. Donor immune exposure was known only as CMV serostatus. The study labeled around 160 TCR beta chains cytomegalovirus-associated.

Germline V gene lookup returns CDR1 KGHSH and CDR2 LQKENI. The CDR3 is 13 residues long. Trimming pared 3 bases from V and 3 bases from J, leaving 9 bases between. This clone was seen a single time. Its matching antigen is unknown. Amplification used 60 Vbeta primers and 13 Jbeta primers. Measured with immunoSEQ multiplex PCR; TCRdb has only the in-frame clones, and not every one. The sample lists 100,000 or so clones; roughly 80% were seen once. The sequence derives from a male donor in good health and CMV-seropositive. The sequenced sample was PBMCs. This rearrangement joins TRBV18 to TRBJ2-7, with D hard to call. CDR3 DNA sequence: TGTGCCAGCTCACCCCCCGATAGCTACGAGCAGTACTTC. Translating gives CASSPPDSYEQYF.